This T cell receptor (beta chain) was profiled in a study of OX40 agonist ivuxolimab in advanced cancers. Study-wide context: Averaging roughly 60 years in age, with a range of about 23 to 90, the cohort was about 85% male. Partial responses were achieved by three patients, of whom one had hepatocellular carcinoma and two had cutaneous melanoma. Study-wide results and caveats: CD8+ T cells showed, on average, more clonal expansion than CD4+ cells. CD4+ and CD8+ blood T cells expanded clonally by week 6 at 0.1 to 3.0 mg/kg.

The CDR3 has 14 amino acids. Germline loops: CDR1 SGHTA, CDR2 FQGNSA. Trimming shortened V by 4 bases and J by 8 bases, and 17 bases separated the two germline ends. Produced via immunoSEQ multiplex PCR; TCRdb's table is partial and in-frame only. The sample includes 55,000 to 70,000 clones, 86% of them seen just once. Concerning this clone itself: Its target is not known.

The sample in question was CD4+ or CD8+ T cells sorted from blood, obtained in a trial of the OX40 agonist ivuxolimab. The TCR comes from an adult with an advanced solid tumor such as melanoma, head and neck, liver or kidney cancer. This chain joins TRBV7-2 and TRBJ1-2; D not resolved. The CDR3 bases are TGTGCCAGCAGCTCGCCCCTCAAGGGAGGGGGCTACACCTTC. It specifies CASSSPLKGGGYTF.